A selection of T cell receptor beta chains follows, all from one sample in a study of cytomegalovirus exposure and HLA in healthy donors. Here immunoSEQ multiplex PCR was the method, and the copy in TCRdb shows in-frame clones only, minus some. This sample has a few hundred thousand clones, with approximately 80% found just once. What was sequenced was PBMCs. The receptors were sampled from a man aged 35 to 55 in good health and CMV-seronegative. Each CDR3 is given without its conserved first and last residue. The order of the fields is clone size, CDR3 length, V gene, J gene, CDR3 protein. Some rows mark clone size as missing; the rest say once, few, many or name a class of expanded clone.

size: .
length: 13
V: TRBV13
J: TRBJ1-2
CDR3: ASSSAVGADYGYT

size: .
length: 12
V: TRBV5-5
J: TRBJ2-1
CDR3: ASSLERTINEQF

size: .
length: 13
V: TRBV4-1
J: TRBJ2-7
CDR3: ASRSRDRGVYEQY

size: .
length: 13
V: TRBV28
J: TRBJ2-7
CDR3: ASSSSGTSVDEQY

size: .
length: 10
V: TRBV2
J: TRBJ1-6
CDR3: ASVGLNSPLH

size: .
length: 13
V: TRBV18
J: TRBJ1-6
CDR3: ASSPVGTHNSPLH

size: .
length: 12
V: TRBV2
J: TRBJ1-5
CDR3: ASSGGTGGRPQH

size: .
length: 10
V: TRBV29-1
J: TRBJ2-2
CDR3: SVETGAGELF

size: few
length: 12
V: TRBV2
J: TRBJ2-1
CDR3: AGRTDSSYNEQF

size: .
length: 11
V: TRBV30
J: TRBJ1-6
CDR3: ASAYRGNSPLH

size: .
length: 13
V: TRBV6-1
J: TRBJ1-2
CDR3: ASSGTDFAGYGYT

size: .
length: 12
V: TRBV7-8
J: TRBJ2-5
CDR3: ASDGTTIRGAQY

size: .
length: 13
V: TRBV1
J: TRBJ2-1
CDR3: TSSQEIISYNEQF

size: .
length: 11
V: TRBV6-5
J: TRBJ2-5
CDR3: ASSKTGEKTQY

size: .
length: 12
V: TRBV23-1
J: TRBJ1-2
CDR3: ASSQSLPGKGYT

size: .
length: 15
V: TRBV4-2
J: TRBJ1-4
CDR3: ASSQDPAGAVNEKLF

size: .
length: 13
V: TRBV7-2
J: TRBJ1-1
CDR3: ASSLPGQMTKGAF

size: .
length: 14
V: TRBV2
J: TRBJ2-3
CDR3: ASSVFGGAPTDTQY

size: .
length: 12
V: TRBV27
J: TRBJ2-5
CDR3: ASSALTGRETQY

size: .
length: 12
V: TRBV6-5
J: TRBJ1-3
CDR3: ASNSLGSGNTIY

size: .
length: 9
V: TRBV30
J: TRBJ1-2
CDR3: AWSARYGYT

size: .
length: 16
V: TRBV5-8
J: TRBJ2-2
CDR3: ASSLPLAGGLNTGELF

size: .
length: 12
V: TRBV4-3
J: TRBJ1-4
CDR3: ASSQAGIDEKLF

size: once
length: 12
V: TRBV10-3
J: TRBJ1-6
CDR3: ASSEGQRNSPLH

size: once
length: 14
V: TRBV4-1
J: TRBJ2-2
CDR3: ASRTTSGGAIGELF

size: .
length: 11
V: TRBV19
J: TRBJ2-7
CDR3: ASSIVGVYEQY

size: few
length: 12
V: TRBV10-3
J: TRBJ2-7
CDR3: AISGGGSSYEQY

size: few
length: 12
V: TRBV7-9
J: .
CDR3: ASSPPGQTYEQY

size: .
length: 11
V: TRBV7-2
J: TRBJ1-1
CDR3: ASSLAGSAEAF

size: few
length: 14
V: TRBV7-8
J: TRBJ2-3
CDR3: ASSLGGRPPADTQY

size: .
length: 14
V: TRBV6-6
J: TRBJ2-7
CDR3: ASSQRRPAEGYEQY

size: .
length: 9
V: TRBV7-9
J: TRBJ2-7
CDR3: ASSYTYEQY

size: .
length: 13
V: TRBV5-6
J: TRBJ2-3
CDR3: ASLESGRSTDTQY

size: .
length: 10
V: TRBV13
J: TRBJ1-2
CDR3: ASSLQGEGYT

size: few
length: 16
V: TRBV4-1
J: TRBJ2-5
CDR3: ASSQRTSGSPYQETQY

size: .
length: 13
V: TRBV28
J: TRBJ1-1
CDR3: ATRLQQGVYTEAF

size: .
length: 12
V: TRBV5-1
J: TRBJ2-1
CDR3: ASRRTSGVNEQF

size: many
length: 11
V: TRBV7-6
J: TRBJ1-2
CDR3: ASSFPQGKGYT

size: .
length: 10
V: TRBV6-5
J: TRBJ2-5
CDR3: AAQGPQETQY

size: .
length: 11
V: TRBV7-2
J: TRBJ1-3
CDR3: ASSSYSGNTIY

size: once
length: 12
V: TRBV6-5
J: TRBJ1-1
CDR3: ASSYGTGNTEAF